A single sample is the source of the 12 T cell receptor beta chains below, sequenced in a study of naive and memory T cell subsets (TCRdb year 2017). The investigation overall reported the following: Naive repertoires, especially CD8, contained a few larger clonotypes, possibly memory cells re-expressing CD45RA.

Their target antigens are unknown. Receptors were amplified or captured by UMI-ligation and nested PCR. Sequencing took place on an Illumina MiSeq. The beta constant-region primer consisted of an equimolar mixture of two oligonucleotides that together covered TRBC1 and TRBC2. The ligated cDNA went through four rounds of PCR with nested alpha and beta constant-region primers together with the SP2 primer. TCRdb cleaned the public reads at Q25 with fastp, built clones with MiXCR and kept in-frame beta chains. Every distinct CDR3 protein forms one entry, paired with its most common genes and DNA. This sample holds over 100,000 distinct CDR3 sequences; around 15% were observed only once. Clones ranked in the top ten supply roughly 2.8% of the sample. The material sequenced was naive CD8+ T cells from blood. In the paper's terms, the cell subset or site label means: naive T cells, CD45RA high CD27+. The receptors come from a human donor in good health.

The sample holds a few counts of this clonotype. The chain links TRBV11-3 to TRBJ1-4; TRBD1 might be the D (5 bases). Germline CDR1 is SGHNT and CDR2 is YENEEA. Trimming pared 5 bases from V and 0 bases from J, leaving 19 bases between. The CDR3 loop spans 18 amino acids. The CDR3 DNA is TGTGCCAGCAGCCCGGGGCAGGTAAATCGGGCAACTAATGAAAAACTGTTTTTT. Its protein is CASSPGQVNRATNEKLFF.

The CDR3, as DNA: TGTGCCAGCAGGCGGGAGGGCCTATACGAGCAGTACTTC. It yields the protein CASRREGLYEQYF. The rearrangement links TRBV21-1 to TRBJ2-7; the D call TRBD2 from the table was never checked on the DNA. TRBV21-1 is noted as a pseudogene. The CDR3 has 13 amino acids.

The CDR3 DNA reads as TGTGCCAGCAGAACGACAGGGGCCCCAACTTACGAGCAGTACTTC. Amino acid sequence: CASRTTGAPTYEQYF. The rearrangement links TRBV12-3 or TRBV12-4 to TRBJ2-7; 8 bases fit TRBD1. J was trimmed by 4 bases and V by 6 bases; bases with no gene match: 11. The CDR3 has 15 residues.

This clonotype was found a few times. The chain joins TRBV28 to TRBJ1-6; D remains unclear. The CDR3 extends over 12 amino acids. Germline-derived CDR1 and CDR2 are MDHEN and SYDVKM. Trimming removed 4 bases from V and 10 bases from J, with 8 bases in between. The CDR3 loop is CASSSLSSPLHF. The CDR3 nucleotides are TGTGCCAGCAGTTCCTTGTCCTCACCCCTCCACTTT.

The chain carries TRBV15 and TRBJ2-1; a possible D gene is TRBD1 (5 bases). There are 13 residues in the CDR3. Germline CDR1 LNHNV, CDR2 YYDKDF (reference sequence). Trimming took 3 bases from V and 12 from J, leaving 15 bases between them. The CDR3: CATSSQETGPQFF. CDR3 coding DNA: TGTGCCACCAGCAGCCAAGAAACAGGCCCGCAGTTCTTC.

This sequence joins TRBV29-1 and TRBJ2-5, with D possibly matching TRBD2 (6 bases). V dropped 6 bases and J dropped 1 base, with 9 bases sitting between them. CDR1 is SQVTM and CDR2 is ANQGSEA in the germline V gene. The CDR3 contains 12 residues. The CDR3 DNA follows: TGCAGCGTCGGGCGGGGCCAAGAGACCCAGTACTTC. Protein sequence: CSVGRGQETQYF.

The gene calls are TRBV24-1 and TRBJ1-1; no definite D call. Trimming took off 0 bases at V and 7 bases at J, with 8 bases between the two ends. The CDR3 loop spans 13 amino acids. Germline V gene data show CDR1 as KGHDR and CDR2 as SFDVKD. Here the CDR3 DNA reads TGTGCCACCAGTGATTTGTCCGGCAGTGAAGCTTTCTTT. It translates to CATSDLSGSEAFF.

The rearrangement uses TRBV14 and TRBJ2-1, with 7 bases fitting TRBD1. This CDR3 has 16 amino acids. Trimming cost V 4 bases and J 8 bases; bases outside gene matches: 14. In germline, CDR1 is SGHDN, CDR2 FVKESK. The CDR3, as DNA: TGTGCCAGCAGCCCTTCCATACCGACAGGGTTGGATGAGCAGTTCTTC. This sequence encodes CASSPSIPTGLDEQFF.

This clonotype turned up a few times. This chain links TRBV11-2 with TRBJ1-1; 7 bases match TRBD1. The germline gives CDR1 SGHAT, CDR2 FQNNGV. The ends lost 4 bases at V and 1 base at J; junction bases unmatched: 9. There are 16 residues in the CDR3. CDR3 DNA sequence: TGTGCCAGCAGCTCCGCGGGACAGAAGTGGAACACTGAAGCTTTCTTT. The encoded protein is CASSSAGQKWNTEAFF.

This clonotype showed up many times. This chain links TRBV7-9 with TRBJ1-4; no clear D. The CDR3 spans 16 residues. Between the trimmed V and J ends, which lost 5 bases and 3 bases, there was a span of 16 bases. In germline, CDR1 is SEHNR, CDR2 FQNEAQ (reference sequence). The DNA for the CDR3 is TGTGCCAGCAGCCGACGGAGTTCCCGCCCTAATGAAAAACTGTTTTTT. It encodes CASSRRSSRPNEKLFF.

This clonotype was observed a few times. CDR3 protein: CASSTQPGTSTYEQYF. CDR3 DNA sequence: TGTGCCAGCAGCACACAGCCCGGGACCTCAACCTACGAGCAGTACTTC. The chain combines TRBV11-1 with TRBJ2-7; D may be TRBD1 or TRBD2 (5 bases each). The CDR3 loop spans 16 amino acids. From germline, CDR1 is SGHAT and CDR2 FQDESV (reference sequence). V lost 5 bases and J 2 bases, leaving 19 bases between the germline ends.

This clonotype occurred many times. The gene calls are TRBV3-1 and TRBJ2-1, with unresolved D. Looked up from germline, CDR1 is LGHDT and CDR2 is YNNKEL (reference sequence). Trimming removed 0 bases at V and 8 bases at J, with 14 bases between. This CDR3 is 15 amino acids long. CDR3: CASSQDLALGHEQFF. In DNA, the CDR3 is TGTGCCAGCAGCCAAGATTTGGCGCTGGGCCATGAGCAGTTCTTC.